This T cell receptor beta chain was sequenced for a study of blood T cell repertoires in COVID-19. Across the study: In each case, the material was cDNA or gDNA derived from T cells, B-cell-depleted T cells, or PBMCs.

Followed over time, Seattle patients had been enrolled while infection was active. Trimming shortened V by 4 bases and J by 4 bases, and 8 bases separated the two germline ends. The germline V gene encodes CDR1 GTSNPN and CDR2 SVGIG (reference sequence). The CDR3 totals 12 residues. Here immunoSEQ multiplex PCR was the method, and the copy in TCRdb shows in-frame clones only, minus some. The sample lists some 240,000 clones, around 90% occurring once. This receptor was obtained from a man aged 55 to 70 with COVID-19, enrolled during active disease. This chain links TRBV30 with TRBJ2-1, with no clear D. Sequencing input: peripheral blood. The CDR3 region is CAWTPVYNEQFF. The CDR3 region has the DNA TGTGCCTGGACGCCGGTTTACAATGAGCAGTTCTTC.